This passage covers 5 T cell receptor beta chains from one sample sequenced in a study of T cell changes during pregnancy in multiple sclerosis. Method: immunoSEQ multiplex PCR; TCRdb's copy keeps in-frame clones and lacks some. The sample yields around 50,000 clones, about 94% seen once. The source was CD8+ T cells from peripheral blood mononuclear cells, collected in the first trimester of pregnancy. The receptors derive from a female donor with multiple sclerosis, enrolled in a pregnancy study.

The J gene is TRBJ2-7, the V gene TRBV6-5, with a weak D call TRBD2 (5 bases). CDR1 and CDR2 (germline): MNHEY, SVGAGI. The V and J ends lost 1 base and 3 bases respectively, with 7 bases between them. This CDR3 is 13 amino acids long. This CDR3 reads CASSYFRGYEQYF. The CDR3 region has the DNA TGTGCCAGCAGTTACTTTCGGGGCTACGAGCAGTACTTC.

V is TRBV27 and J is TRBJ2-5; D remains unclear. This CDR3 comprises 11 residues. Germline V lookup: CDR1 MNHEY, CDR2 SMNVEV (reference sequence). Between the trimmed V and J ends, which lost 3 bases and 5 bases, there was a span of 4 bases. The CDR3 loop reads CASSFSETQYF. The CDR3 bases are TGTGCCAGCAGTTTTTCGGAGACCCAGTACTTC.

The chain combines TRBV28 with TRBJ2-2, with no clear D. V was pared by 3 bases and J by 5 bases, with 10 bases between. The germline CDR1 and CDR2 sequences are MDHEN and SYDVKM. There are 14 residues in the CDR3. The CDR3 DNA follows: TGTGCCAGCAGTTTTTCGGTTCGGACCGGGGAGCTGTTTTTT. Its protein is CASSFSVRTGELFF.

The chain carries TRBV5-6 and TRBJ2-4; 7 nucleotides line up with TRBD2. This CDR3 comprises 15 residues. Per the germline V gene, CDR1 is SGHDT and CDR2 is YYEEEE. The ends lost 2 bases at V and 7 bases at J; junction bases unmatched: 9. The CDR3, as DNA: TGTGCCAGCAGCTTCAATCCGGGACTAAGTAACATTCAGTACTTC. Encoded protein: CASSFNPGLSNIQYF.

V usage is TRBV6-4 and J usage is TRBJ2-3, with 8 bases fitting TRBD2. Germline CDR1 is MRHNA and CDR2 is SNTAGT. V shed 4 bases and J 0 bases; nucleotides not matched to a gene: 3. The CDR3 has 15 amino acids. CDR3 in amino acids: CASSALAASTDTQYF. The CDR3 DNA sequence: TGTGCCAGCAGTGCACTAGCGGCTAGCACAGATACGCAGTATTTT.